The 19 T cell receptor beta chains below all came from one sample that was sequenced in a study of blood T cell repertoires in COVID-19. Clones were sequenced by immunoSEQ multiplex PCR, and TCRdb holds only the in-frame ones, with some missing. The sample records 140,000 to 150,000 clones, approximately 85% being singletons. What was sequenced was peripheral blood. These TCRs come from an older woman with COVID-19, enrolled during active disease.

This clone is a singleton in its sample. The chain uses TRBV28 and TRBJ1-2; 8 nucleotides align to TRBD1. Germline values: CDR1 MDHEN, CDR2 SYDVKM. Germline trimming cut 6 bases from V and 4 bases from J; bases unmatched to any gene: 10. The CDR3 is 15 residues long. CDR3 sequence: CASRETGEGGYGYTF. DNA for the CDR3: TGTGCCAGCAGGGAGACAGGGGAAGGGGGCTATGGCTACACCTTC.

This clone was observed a few times. The chain links TRBV7-9 to TRBJ1-3, with D maybe TRBD1 (6 bases). CDR3 size: 14 residues. The germline V gene encodes CDR1 SEHNR and CDR2 FQNEAQ (reference sequence). V lost 2 bases, J lost 4 bases, and 9 bases lay in between. CDR3 amino acids: CASSLPGQGNTIYF. The CDR3 region has the DNA TGTGCCAGCAGCTTACCAGGACAGGGAAACACCATATATTTT.

The chain uses TRBV6-1 and TRBJ1-2; no definite D call. The CDR3 spans 13 residues. Trimming left V 2 bases short and J 7 bases short, with 11 bases between. Looked up from germline, CDR1 is MNHNS and CDR2 is SASEGT. CDR3 protein: CASSESRGAGYTF. The DNA of the CDR3 is TGTGCCAGCAGTGAAAGCCGGGGTGCTGGCTACACCTTC.

This chain uses TRBV11-2 with TRBJ2-1, with 9 bases that match TRBD2. The V and J ends lost 5 bases and 5 bases, in that order; junction bases with no gene match: 16. The CDR3 runs 18 residues. Germline CDR1 SGHAT, CDR2 FQNNGV. CDR3 region: CASSPLNIGRGGNNEQFF. In DNA, the CDR3 is TGTGCCAGCAGCCCCCTGAACATTGGGCGGGGGGGGAACAATGAGCAGTTCTTC.

This clone turned up a few times. This chain uses TRBV19 with TRBJ2-5, with D maybe TRBD2 (5 bases). This CDR3 has 13 amino acids. CDR1 LNHDA and CDR2 SQIVND come from the germline V gene (reference sequence). The V end lost 6 bases, the J end lost 3 bases, and 11 bases lay between the germline ends. Here the CDR3 DNA reads TGTGCCAGTAGCCGGACTGGAAAAGAGACCCAGTACTTC. This codes for CASSRTGKETQYF.

The chain carries TRBV6-2 or TRBV6-3 and TRBJ1-5; tentatively, D is TRBD1 (6 bases). Trimming cost V 0 bases and J 11 bases, with 20 bases left between them. Germline assignment: CDR1 MNHEY and CDR2 SVGEGT. CDR3 length: 16 amino acids. CDR3 sequence (DNA): TGTGCCAGCAGTTACTCCCTGTTGGGGGCGGGGGAGACCCAGCATTTT. Protein sequence: CASSYSLLGAGETQHF.

The chain links TRBV7-8 to TRBJ2-3; TRBD2 matches at 8 bases. CDR3 length: 15 amino acids. V lost 3 bases to trimming and J lost 0 bases; unmatched junction nucleotides: 2. Germline-derived CDR1 and CDR2 are SGHVS and FQNEAQ. The CDR3 protein is CASSFIAGSTDTQYF. CDR3 bases: TGTGCCAGCAGCTTTATAGCGGGGAGCACAGATACGCAGTATTTT.

This clone appeared a single time. V and J are TRBV6-5 and TRBJ1-3; D uncertain. The germline V gene has CDR1 MNHEY and CDR2 SVGAGI. The CDR3 length is 16 residues. Trimming pared 2 bases from V and 0 bases from J, leaving 11 bases between. The CDR3 bases are TGTGCCAGCAGTTACGATCCTGCAGGCTCTGGAAACACCATATATTTT. This codes for CASSYDPAGSGNTIYF.

The chain links TRBV7-9 to TRBJ2-5, with a possible D match to TRBD2 (5 bases). The V gene lost 5 bases and the J gene lost 1 base, with 14 bases spanning the gap. Looked up from germline, CDR1 is SEHNR and CDR2 is FQNEAQ (reference sequence). The CDR3 sequence is 15 residues long. DNA for the CDR3: TGTGCCAGCAGCGAGGGAGTCCACTTCCAAGAGACCCAGTACTTC. Translation gives CASSEGVHFQETQYF.

The chain uses TRBV7-8 and TRBJ1-1; D is perhaps TRBD1 (6 bases). Trimming removed 5 bases at V and 1 base at J, with 11 bases between. The CDR3 has 14 amino acids. The V gene's germline CDR1 is SGHVS and CDR2 FQNEAQ. The CDR3 bases are TGTGCCAGCAGCCCGACGGGACAGAACACTGAAGCTTTCTTT. This sequence encodes CASSPTGQNTEAFF. Looking up the rest from reference TRBV7-8 and TRBJ1-1 gives the full variable domain: GAGVSQSPRYKVAKRGQDVALRCDPISGHVSLFWYQQALGQGPEFLTYFQNEAQLDKSGLPSDRFFAERPEGSVSTLKIQRTQQEDSAVYLCASSPTGQNTEAFFGQGTRLTVV.

This clone was seen just once. This chain links TRBV19 with TRBJ2-7, with a weak D call TRBD1 (5 bases). This CDR3 has 13 amino acids. Trimming shortened V by 7 bases and J by 4 bases, and 14 bases separated the two germline ends. CDR1 is LNHDA, CDR2 SQIVND, per germline (reference sequence). CDR3: CASKGASPYEQYF. Written as DNA, the CDR3 is TGTGCCAGTAAAGGGGCCTCGCCTTACGAGCAGTACTTC.

The gene calls are TRBV5-1 and TRBJ1-6; D is uncertain. With 2 bases removed from V and 7 bases from J, the gap between germline ends came to 13 bases. This CDR3 has 15 residues. CDR1 SGHRS and CDR2 YFSETQ come from the germline V gene. CDR3 DNA: TGCGCCAGCAGCTTACCCCCGGCGGAAAATTCACCCCTCCACTTT. Translated, it gives CASSLPPAENSPLHF.

This clone has a single count. This chain connects TRBV6-5 to TRBJ2-2, with TRBD1 as a possible D gene (7 bases). Germline V gene lookup returns CDR1 MNHEY and CDR2 SVGAGI. The V gene lost 4 bases and the J gene lost 3 bases, with 15 bases spanning the gap. The CDR3 is made up of 16 amino acids. The CDR3 here is CASSSRGARDTGELFF. CDR3 nucleotide sequence: TGTGCCAGCAGTTCCAGGGGGGCCCGGGACACCGGGGAGCTGTTTTTT.

For the CDR3, the DNA is TGTGCTAGTGGTCCGCGGGACAGGGCGTCGGGAGGCTACACCTTC. Protein product: CASGPRDRASGGYTF. V is TRBV12-5 and J is TRBJ1-2; TRBD1 agrees at 9 bases. V was clipped by 5 bases and J by 8 bases; unmatched bases: 12. CDR1 is LGHNT and CDR2 is FRNRAP in the germline V gene. The CDR3 loop spans 15 amino acids.

J is TRBJ2-7 and V is TRBV12-3 or TRBV12-4; 8 nucleotides align to TRBD1. V was pared by 6 bases and J by 6 bases, with 4 bases of the junction left unmatched. The length of the CDR3 is 12 residues. CDR3 protein: CASRGTGGEQYF. The CDR3 region has the DNA TGTGCCAGCAGGGGCACAGGGGGCGAGCAGTACTTC.

V gene TRBV25-1 combines with J gene TRBJ1-1, with 11 bases fitting TRBD1. This CDR3 comprises 15 residues. Germline V gene lookup returns CDR1 MGHDK and CDR2 SYGVNS. J gave up 5 bases and V 9 bases, and 11 bases lay outside the gene matches. The CDR3: CASLTGTGGETEAFF. The CDR3 region has the DNA TGTGCCAGTCTAACCGGGACAGGGGGGGAGACTGAAGCTTTCTTT.

The rearrangement joins TRBV7-3 to TRBJ2-6; no firm D call. Trimming took off 5 bases at V and 0 bases at J, with 8 bases between the two ends. Germline V gene lookup returns CDR1 SGHTA and CDR2 FQGTGA. The CDR3 loop spans 15 amino acids. In DNA, the CDR3 is TGTGCCAGCAGCCCTACCCTCTCTGGGGCCAACGTCCTGACTTTC. It is translated as CASSPTLSGANVLTF.

This chain connects TRBV21-1 to TRBJ1-1. TRBV21-1 is a documented pseudogene. The CDR3 runs to 14 residues. The CDR3: CASSKVVPSTEAFF. The CDR3 DNA reads TGTGCCAGCAGCAAAGTAGTCCCGAGCACTGAAGCTTTCTTT.

The chain couples TRBV30 to TRBJ2-3; TRBD2 aligns across 8 bases. V gave up 2 bases and J gave up 2 bases; unmatched junction bases: 9. Germline CDR1 is GTSNPN and CDR2 is SVGIG (reference sequence). The length of the CDR3 is 16 residues. The CDR3 DNA reads TGTGCCTGGAGTACCCCGCAGCGGGGGATCACAGATACGCAGTATTTT. It specifies CAWSTPQRGITDTQYF.